The clone carrying this TCR beta chain was counted between two and nine times. This record belongs to a study of T-cell memory formation after mild COVID-19. V was cut by 5 bases and J by 4 bases, with 15 bases left in between. CDR3 length: 15 residues. One entry per CDR3 protein results from TCRdb running MiXCR on the 5' RACE reads. The sample comprises around 450,000 distinct CDR3 sequences, roughly 20% of which are singletons, and 7.5% to 9.5% rests with the top ten. The sequenced material came from PBMCs or a T cell subset sorted from them (not recorded which). The chain uses TRBV12-3 or TRBV12-4 and TRBJ1-3; no firm D call. The receptor's source is an adult woman who had mild COVID-19 (a few samples of this study predate the infection). Cell type and time point are not known. The CDR3 DNA follows: TGTGCCAGCAGTGGAGGGCCCACCTTGGGAAACACCATATATTTT. Protein sequence: CASSGGPTLGNTIYF.